A selection of T cell receptor beta chains follows, all from one sample in a study of shared clonotypes between healthy human individuals. Assay used: immunoSEQ multiplex PCR; TCRdb lists only in-frame clones, some missing. This table holds about 660,000 clones, approximately 79% found once. The material sequenced was memory CD4+ T cells sorted from blood. These receptors were taken from a woman aged 25 to 39 in good health. The conserved cysteine and the conserved F or W are not part of the CDR3 here. For some rows the clone size is stated as once, few or many, or as a class when expanded; others skip it.

TRBJ1-4	TRBV7-9	-	ASSTFRRGPTNEKLF
TRBJ2-7	TRBV4-2	-	ASSQDLRAGVAYEQY
TRBJ1-3	TRBV4-1	-	ASSLAGQSGNTIY
TRBJ2-1	TRBV28	-	ASSTRDYQYSSYNEQF
TRBJ1-1	TRBV28	-	ASSLWRDRLEAF
TRBJ2-5	TRBV10-2	-	ASSDLGQGEETQY
TRBJ2-7	TRBV4-2	few	ASSQGYMGGLVYEQY
TRBJ1-2	TRBV28	once	ASSSTSAGHSYT
TRBJ1-5	TRBV7-9	-	ASSLAGAEQPQH
TRBJ2-5	TRBV18	once	ASSSGETQY
TRBJ2-3	TRBV19	-	ASSIQSLGPSTDTQY